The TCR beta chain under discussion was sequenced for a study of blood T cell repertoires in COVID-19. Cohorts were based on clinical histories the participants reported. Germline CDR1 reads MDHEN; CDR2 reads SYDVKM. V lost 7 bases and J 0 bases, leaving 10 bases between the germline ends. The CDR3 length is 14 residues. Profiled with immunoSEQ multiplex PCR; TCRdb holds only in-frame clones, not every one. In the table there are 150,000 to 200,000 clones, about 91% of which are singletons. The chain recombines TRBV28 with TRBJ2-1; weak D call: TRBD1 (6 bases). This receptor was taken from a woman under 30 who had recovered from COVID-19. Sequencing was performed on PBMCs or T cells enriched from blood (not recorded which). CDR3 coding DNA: TGTGCCAGCACCCTAGGGGGCTCCTACAATGAGCAGTTCTTC. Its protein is CASTLGGSYNEQFF. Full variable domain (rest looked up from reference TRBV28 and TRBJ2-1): DVKVTQSSRYLVKRTGEKVFLECVQDMDHENMFWYRQDPGLGLRLIYFSYDVKMKEKGDIPEGYSVSREKKERFSLILESASTNQTSMYLCASTLGGSYNEQFFGPGTRLTVL.